This entry lists 5 T cell receptor beta chains sequenced from one sample in a study of vaccination and CD4 T cells after COVID-19. CD4+ T cells that had been cultured provided DNA sequenced with the Oncomine TCR Beta short-read assay. TCRdb independently ran MiXCR on the PCR reads; one entry per CDR3 protein. The table includes about 11,000 distinct CDR3 sequences, under 30% detected once. Their antigens are not known. Treatment: roughly ten-day PBMC culture with coronavirus spike peptide pools or control peptides (ViraFEST assay). Material: cultured CD4+ T cells from blood. These receptors all stem from a human donor with COVID-19.

This clonotype has more than one count but fewer than ten. V and J are TRBV6-1 and TRBJ1-5, with D tentatively TRBD1 (6 bases). Trimming pared 6 bases from V and 6 bases from J, leaving 18 bases between. Germline V lookup: CDR1 MNHNS, CDR2 SASEGT. The CDR3 runs to 15 residues. The CDR3 DNA sequence: TGTGCCAGCAGGGGGGCGGGGGGCTTTGGTCAGCCCCAGCATTTT. Protein: CASRGAGGFGQPQHF.

J is TRBJ1-2 and V is TRBV6-1; D possibly corresponds to TRBD1 (6 bases). There are 19 residues in the CDR3. Germline CDR1 MNHNS, CDR2 SASEGT. Trimming left V 5 bases short and J 6 bases short, with 31 bases between. The CDR3 is CASSNSGGQAANRGDGYTF. The DNA of the CDR3 is TGTGCCAGCAGTAACAGTGGGGGGCAGGCGGCCAACAGAGGGGATGGCTACACCTTC.

The chain carries TRBV7-3 and TRBJ1-2; no clear D gene. Trimming stripped 4 bases from V and 2 bases from J, with 14 bases between. The length of the CDR3 is 15 residues. CDR1 and CDR2 (germline): SGHTA, FQGTGA. CDR3 sequence (DNA): TGTGCCAGCAGCTCAACGGGAGGAGGGAACTATGGCTACACCTTC. Its translation is CASSSTGGGNYGYTF. The entire variable domain, with the rest obtained from reference TRBV7-3 and TRBJ1-2, is as follows: GAGVSQTPSNKVTEKGKYVELRCDPISGHTALYWYRQSLGQGPEFLIYFQGTGAADDSGLPNDRFFAVRPEGSVSTLKIQRTERGDSAVYLCASSSTGGGNYGYTFGSGTRLTVV.

This clonotype was found a few times. The DNA for the CDR3 is TGCAGTGCTAGAGATGTCGCGTCTTCCGAGGGTTCACCCCTCCACTTT. It is translated as CSARDVASSEGSPLHF. The chain recombines TRBV20-1 with TRBJ1-6, with unresolved D. The CDR3 has 16 residues. Germline values: CDR1 DFQATT, CDR2 SNEGSKA (reference sequence). Between the trimmed V and J ends, which lost 0 bases and 9 bases, there was a span of 18 bases.

The chain uses TRBV11-2 and TRBJ2-5; possible D gene TRBD1, 6 bases. CDR3 length: 13 residues. Germline V lookup: CDR1 SGHAT, CDR2 FQNNGV. Trimming left V 5 bases short and J 4 bases short, with 11 bases between. The CDR3, as DNA: TGTGCCAGCAGCCGGGACACCCTAGAGACCCAGTACTTC. Protein sequence: CASSRDTLETQYF.